Sequencing of this TCR beta chain was carried out in a study of T cells after yellow fever vaccination. Whole-study findings and limits: From the bulk population, abundant clonotypes could contaminate and appear within FACS-sorted repertoires. Detected again after the booster were most primary-vaccination clones, at 96% CD4 and 70% to 90% CD8.

A single record per CDR3 protein comes from TCRdb applying MiXCR to the 5' RACE reads. The sample lists around 530,000 distinct CDR3 sequences; around 16% were seen once. CDR3 length: 14 residues. V dropped 2 bases and J dropped 7; count of bases not matched to a gene: 5. Germline assignment: CDR1 SGHRS and CDR2 YFSETQ. Comments on this clonotype: Its antigen is not identified.

Source: PBMCs, taken 5 days after the first yellow fever vaccination. This sequence was found in a man aged 18-30 years who received the YFV17D yellow fever vaccine. The rearrangement uses TRBV5-1 and TRBJ2-1; 8 bases fit TRBD1. The CDR3 here is CASSLGTGLNEQFF. CDR3 nucleotide sequence: TGCGCCAGCAGCTTAGGGACAGGCTTAAATGAGCAGTTCTTC. Together with reference TRBV5-1 and TRBJ2-1, the CDR3 gives the full variable domain: KAGVTQTPRYLIKTRGQQVTLSCSPISGHRSVSWYQQTPGQGLQFLFEYFSETQRNKGNFPGRFSGRQFSNSRSEMNVSTLELGDSALYLCASSLGTGLNEQFFGPGTRLTVL.